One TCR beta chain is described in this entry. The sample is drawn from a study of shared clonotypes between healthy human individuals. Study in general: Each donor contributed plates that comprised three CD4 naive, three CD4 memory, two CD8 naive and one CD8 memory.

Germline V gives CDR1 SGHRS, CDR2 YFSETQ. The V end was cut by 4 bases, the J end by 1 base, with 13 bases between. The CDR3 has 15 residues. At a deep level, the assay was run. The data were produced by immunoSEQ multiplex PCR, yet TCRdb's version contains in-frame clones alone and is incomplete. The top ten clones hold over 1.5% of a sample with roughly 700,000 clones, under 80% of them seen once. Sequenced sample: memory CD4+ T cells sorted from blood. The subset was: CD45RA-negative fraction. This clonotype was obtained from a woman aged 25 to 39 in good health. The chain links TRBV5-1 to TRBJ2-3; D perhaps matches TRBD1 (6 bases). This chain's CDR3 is CASSNIQGRTDTQYF. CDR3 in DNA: TGCGCCAGCAGCAACATACAGGGTCGCACAGATACGCAGTATTTT.